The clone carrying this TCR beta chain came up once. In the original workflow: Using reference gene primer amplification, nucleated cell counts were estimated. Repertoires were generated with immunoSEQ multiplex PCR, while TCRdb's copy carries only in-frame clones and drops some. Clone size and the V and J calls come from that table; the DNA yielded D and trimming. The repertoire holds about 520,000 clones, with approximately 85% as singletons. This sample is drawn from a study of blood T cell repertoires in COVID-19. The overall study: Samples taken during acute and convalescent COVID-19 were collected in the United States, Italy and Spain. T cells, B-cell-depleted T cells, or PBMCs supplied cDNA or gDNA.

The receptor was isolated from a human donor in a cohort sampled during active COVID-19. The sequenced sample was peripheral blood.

The CDR3 is CASSTSNYGYTF. The CDR3 nucleotides read TGTGCCAGCAGTACCAGTAACTATGGCTACACCTTC. The rearrangement uses TRBV12-3 or TRBV12-4 and TRBJ1-2; D gene ambiguous. This CDR3 has 12 amino acids. The V and J ends lost 5 bases and 1 base respectively, with 5 bases between them.